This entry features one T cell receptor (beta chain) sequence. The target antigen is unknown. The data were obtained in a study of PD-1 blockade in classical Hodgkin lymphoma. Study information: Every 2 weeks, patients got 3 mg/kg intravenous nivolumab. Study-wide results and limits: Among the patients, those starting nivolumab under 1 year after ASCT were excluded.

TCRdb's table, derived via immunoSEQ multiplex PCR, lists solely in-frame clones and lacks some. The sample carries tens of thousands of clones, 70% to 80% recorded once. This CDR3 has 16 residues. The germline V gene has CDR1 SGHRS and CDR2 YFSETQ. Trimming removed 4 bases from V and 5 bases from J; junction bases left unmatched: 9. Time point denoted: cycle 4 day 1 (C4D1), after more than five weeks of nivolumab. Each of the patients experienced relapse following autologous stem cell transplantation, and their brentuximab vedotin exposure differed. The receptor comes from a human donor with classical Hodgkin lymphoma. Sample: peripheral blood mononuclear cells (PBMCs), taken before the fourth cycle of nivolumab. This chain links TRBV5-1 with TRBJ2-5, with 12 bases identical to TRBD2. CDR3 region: CASSLGLAGRGETQYF. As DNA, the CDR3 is TGCGCCAGCAGCCTCGGACTAGCGGGAAGGGGGGAGACCCAGTACTTC.